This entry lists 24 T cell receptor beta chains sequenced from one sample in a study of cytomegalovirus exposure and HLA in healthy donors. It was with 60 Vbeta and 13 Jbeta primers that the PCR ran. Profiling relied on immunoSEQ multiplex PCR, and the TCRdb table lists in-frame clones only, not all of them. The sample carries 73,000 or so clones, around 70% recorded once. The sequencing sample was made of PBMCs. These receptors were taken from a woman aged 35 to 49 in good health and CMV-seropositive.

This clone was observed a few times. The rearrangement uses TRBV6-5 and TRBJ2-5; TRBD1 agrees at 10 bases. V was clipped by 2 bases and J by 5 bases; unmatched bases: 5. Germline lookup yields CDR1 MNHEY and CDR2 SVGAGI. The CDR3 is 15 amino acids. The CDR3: CASSYDRGQMETQYF. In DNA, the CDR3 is TGTGCCAGCAGTTACGACAGGGGGCAAATGGAGACCCAGTACTTC.

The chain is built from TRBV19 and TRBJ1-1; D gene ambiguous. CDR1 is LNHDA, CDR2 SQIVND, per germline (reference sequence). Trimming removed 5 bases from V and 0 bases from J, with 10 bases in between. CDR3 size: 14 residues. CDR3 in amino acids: CASSPIYLNTEAFF. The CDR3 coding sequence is TGTGCCAGTAGTCCAATTTACTTGAACACTGAAGCTTTCTTT.

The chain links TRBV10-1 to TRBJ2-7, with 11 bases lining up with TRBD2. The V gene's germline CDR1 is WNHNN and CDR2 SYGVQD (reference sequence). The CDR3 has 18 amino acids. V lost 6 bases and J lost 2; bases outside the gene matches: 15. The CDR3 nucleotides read TGCGCCAGCAGAAGACCAAACCTAGCGGGAGGCCAAACCTACGAGCAGTACTTC. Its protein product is CASRRPNLAGGQTYEQYF.

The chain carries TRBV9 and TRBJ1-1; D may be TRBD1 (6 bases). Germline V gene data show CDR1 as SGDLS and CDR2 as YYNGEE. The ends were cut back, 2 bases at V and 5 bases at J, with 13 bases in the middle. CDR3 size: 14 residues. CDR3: CASSVRGVGTEAFF. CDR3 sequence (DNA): TGTGCCAGCAGCGTCAGGGGAGTCGGAACTGAAGCTTTCTTT.

CDR3 sequence reads: CASRSGTGALGTMNTEAFF. The CDR3 region has the DNA TGCGCCAGCAGATCCGGGACAGGGGCCTTGGGGACGATGAACACTGAAGCTTTCTTT. The genes are TRBV5-1 and TRBJ1-1; TRBD1 matches at 10 bases. V gave up 5 bases and J gave up 0 bases; unmatched junction bases: 16. Germline loops: CDR1 SGHRS, CDR2 YFSETQ. This CDR3 has 19 residues.

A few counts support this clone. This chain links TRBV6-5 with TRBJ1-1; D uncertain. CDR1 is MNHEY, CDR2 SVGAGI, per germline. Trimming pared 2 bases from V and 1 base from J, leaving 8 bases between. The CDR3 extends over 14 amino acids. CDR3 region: CASSYLAGNTEAFF. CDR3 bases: TGTGCCAGCAGTTACCTCGCCGGGAACACTGAAGCTTTCTTT.

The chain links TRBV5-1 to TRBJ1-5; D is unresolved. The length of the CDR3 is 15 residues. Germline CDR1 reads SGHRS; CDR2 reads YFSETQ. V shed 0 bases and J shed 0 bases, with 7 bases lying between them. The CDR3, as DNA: TGCGCCAGCAGCTTGGGCTCTAGTAGCAATCAGCCCCAGCATTTT. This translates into CASSLGSSSNQPQHF.

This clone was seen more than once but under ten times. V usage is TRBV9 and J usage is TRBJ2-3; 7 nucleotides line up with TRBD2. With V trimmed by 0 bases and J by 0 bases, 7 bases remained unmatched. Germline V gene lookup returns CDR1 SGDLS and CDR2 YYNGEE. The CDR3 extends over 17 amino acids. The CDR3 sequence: CASSVEPGRPSTDTQYF. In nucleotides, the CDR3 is TGTGCCAGCAGCGTAGAACCCGGGAGGCCCAGCACAGATACGCAGTATTTT.

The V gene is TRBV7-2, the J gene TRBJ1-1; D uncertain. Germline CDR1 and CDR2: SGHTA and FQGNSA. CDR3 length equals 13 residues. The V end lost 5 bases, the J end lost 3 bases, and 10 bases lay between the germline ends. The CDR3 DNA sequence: TGTGCCAGCAGCCCGGTTGTGTACACTGAAGCTTTCTTT. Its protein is CASSPVVYTEAFF.

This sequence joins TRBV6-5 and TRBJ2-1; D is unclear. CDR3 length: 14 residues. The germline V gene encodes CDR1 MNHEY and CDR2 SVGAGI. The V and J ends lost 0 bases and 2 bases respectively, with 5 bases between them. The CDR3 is CASSYSLTYNEQFF. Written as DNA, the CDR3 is TGTGCCAGCAGTTACTCTCTTACCTACAATGAGCAGTTCTTC.

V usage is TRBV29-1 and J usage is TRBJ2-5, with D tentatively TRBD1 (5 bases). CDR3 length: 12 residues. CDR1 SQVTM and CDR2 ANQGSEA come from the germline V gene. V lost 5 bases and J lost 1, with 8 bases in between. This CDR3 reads CSVSGPQETQYF. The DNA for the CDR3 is TGCAGCGTTTCAGGGCCCCAAGAGACCCAGTACTTC.

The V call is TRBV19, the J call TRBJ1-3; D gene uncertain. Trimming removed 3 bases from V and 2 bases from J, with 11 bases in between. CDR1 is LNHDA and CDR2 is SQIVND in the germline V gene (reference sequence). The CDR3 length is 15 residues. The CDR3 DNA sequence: TGTGCCAGTAGTATCCTCCGGTTGGCTGGAAACACCATATATTTT. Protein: CASSILRLAGNTIYF.

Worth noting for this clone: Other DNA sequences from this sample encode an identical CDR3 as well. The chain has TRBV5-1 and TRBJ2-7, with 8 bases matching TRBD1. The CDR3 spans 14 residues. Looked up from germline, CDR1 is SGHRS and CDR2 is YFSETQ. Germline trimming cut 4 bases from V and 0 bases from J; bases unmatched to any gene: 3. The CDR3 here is CASSLGQGSYEQYF. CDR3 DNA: TGCGCCAGCAGCCTCGGACAGGGCTCCTACGAGCAGTACTTC.

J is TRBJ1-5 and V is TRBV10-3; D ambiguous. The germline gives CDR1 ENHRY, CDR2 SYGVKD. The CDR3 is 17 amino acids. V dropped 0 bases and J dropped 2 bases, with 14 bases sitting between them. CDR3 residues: CAISESPQQAGNQPQHF. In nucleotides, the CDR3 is TGTGCCATCAGTGAGTCGCCACAGCAAGCCGGCAATCAGCCCCAGCATTTT.

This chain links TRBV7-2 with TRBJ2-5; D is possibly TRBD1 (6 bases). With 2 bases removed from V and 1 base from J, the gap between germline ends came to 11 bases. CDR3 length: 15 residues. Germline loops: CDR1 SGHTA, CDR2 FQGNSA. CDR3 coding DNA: TGTGCCAGCAGCTTACTTAGACAGGCCCAAGAGACCCAGTACTTC. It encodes CASSLLRQAQETQYF.

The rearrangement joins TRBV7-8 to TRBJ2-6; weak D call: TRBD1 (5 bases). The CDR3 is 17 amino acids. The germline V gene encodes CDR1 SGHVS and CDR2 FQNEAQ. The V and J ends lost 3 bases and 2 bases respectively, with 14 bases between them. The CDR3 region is CASSFSSEGAGANVLTF. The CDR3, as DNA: TGTGCCAGCAGCTTTAGCTCTGAAGGGGCTGGGGCCAACGTCCTGACTTTC.

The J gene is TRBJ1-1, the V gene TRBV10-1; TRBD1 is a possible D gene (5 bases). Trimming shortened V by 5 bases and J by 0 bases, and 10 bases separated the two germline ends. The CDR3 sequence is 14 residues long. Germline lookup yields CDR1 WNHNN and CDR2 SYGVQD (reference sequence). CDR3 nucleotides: TGCGCCAGCAGTTATGGACACGTGAACACTGAAGCTTTCTTT. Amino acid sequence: CASSYGHVNTEAFF.

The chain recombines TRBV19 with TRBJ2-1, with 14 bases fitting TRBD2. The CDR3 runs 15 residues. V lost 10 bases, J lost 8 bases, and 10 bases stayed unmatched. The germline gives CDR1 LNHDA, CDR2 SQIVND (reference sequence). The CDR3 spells CATALGLAGGYEQFF. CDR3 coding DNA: TGTGCCACCGCACTAGGACTAGCGGGAGGCTATGAGCAGTTCTTC. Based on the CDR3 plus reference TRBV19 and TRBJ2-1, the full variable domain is DGGITQSPKYLFRKEGQNVTLSCEQNLNHDAMYWYRQDPGQGLRLIYYSQIVNDFQKGDIAEGYSVSREKKESFPLTVTSAQKNPTAFYLCATALGLAGGYEQFFGPGTRLTVL.

The CDR3 bases are TGTGCCATCAGTGACCGGGAGGTGAACACTGAAGCTTTCTTT. Protein sequence: CAISDREVNTEAFF. The genes are TRBV10-3 and TRBJ1-1; D is undetermined. Germline-derived CDR1 and CDR2 are ENHRY and SYGVKD. This CDR3 region has 14 residues. Trimming took off 3 bases at V and 0 bases at J, with 8 bases between the two ends.

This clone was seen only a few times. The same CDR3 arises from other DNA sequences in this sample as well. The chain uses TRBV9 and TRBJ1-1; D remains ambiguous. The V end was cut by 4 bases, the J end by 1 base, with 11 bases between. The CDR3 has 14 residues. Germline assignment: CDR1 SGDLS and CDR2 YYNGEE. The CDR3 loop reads CASSFAGGNTEAFF. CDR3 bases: TGTGCCAGCAGCTTCGCGGGCGGGAACACTGAAGCTTTCTTT.

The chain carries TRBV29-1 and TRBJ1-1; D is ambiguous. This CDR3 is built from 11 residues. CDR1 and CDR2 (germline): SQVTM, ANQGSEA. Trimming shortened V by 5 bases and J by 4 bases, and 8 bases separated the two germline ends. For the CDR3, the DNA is TGCAGCGTTAGGGAGGGCACTGAAGCTTTCTTT. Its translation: CSVREGTEAFF. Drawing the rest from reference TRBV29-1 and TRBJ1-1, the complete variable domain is SAVISQKPSRDICQRGTSLTIQCQVDSQVTMMFWYRQQPGQSLTLIATANQGSEATYESGFVIDKFPISRPNLTFSTLTVSNMSPEDSSIYLCSVREGTEAFFGQGTRLTVV.

CDR3 sequence (DNA): TGTGCCAGCAGTGACAGGGTACGTCAGCCCCAGCATTTT. Translation: CASSDRVRQPQHF. V and J are TRBV6-5 and TRBJ1-5, with 7 bases fitting TRBD1. CDR1 and CDR2 from the germline V gene are MNHEY and SVGAGI. This CDR3 region has 13 residues. J was trimmed by 6 bases and V by 5 bases; bases with no gene match: 4.

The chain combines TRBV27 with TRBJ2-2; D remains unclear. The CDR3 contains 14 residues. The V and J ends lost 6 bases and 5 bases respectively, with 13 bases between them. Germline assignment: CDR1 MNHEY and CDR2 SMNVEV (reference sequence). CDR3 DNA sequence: TGTGCCAGCAGGTCTGAACTGAGGACCGGGGAGCTGTTTTTT. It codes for CASRSELRTGELFF.

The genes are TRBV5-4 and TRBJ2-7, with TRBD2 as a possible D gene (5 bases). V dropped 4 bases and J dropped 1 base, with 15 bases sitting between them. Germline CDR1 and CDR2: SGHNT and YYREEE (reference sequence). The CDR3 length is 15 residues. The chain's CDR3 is CASSLRDTQSYEQYF. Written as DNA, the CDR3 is TGTGCCAGCAGCCTCCGGGATACCCAGTCCTACGAGCAGTACTTC.